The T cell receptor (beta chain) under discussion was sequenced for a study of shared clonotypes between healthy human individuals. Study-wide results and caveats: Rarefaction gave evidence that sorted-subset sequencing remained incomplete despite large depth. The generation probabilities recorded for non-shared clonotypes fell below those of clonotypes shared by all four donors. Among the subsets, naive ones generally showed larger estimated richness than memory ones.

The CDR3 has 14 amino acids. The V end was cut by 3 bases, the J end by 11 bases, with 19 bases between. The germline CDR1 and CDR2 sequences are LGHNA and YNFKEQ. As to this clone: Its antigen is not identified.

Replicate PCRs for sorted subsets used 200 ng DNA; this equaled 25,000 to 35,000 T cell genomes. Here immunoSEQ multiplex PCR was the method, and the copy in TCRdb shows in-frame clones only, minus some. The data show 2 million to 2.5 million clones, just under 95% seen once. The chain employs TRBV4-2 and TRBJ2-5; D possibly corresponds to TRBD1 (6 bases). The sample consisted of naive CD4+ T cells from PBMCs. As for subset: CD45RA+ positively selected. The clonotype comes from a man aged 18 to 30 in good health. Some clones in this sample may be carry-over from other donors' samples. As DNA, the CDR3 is TGTGCCAGCAGCCAGGGGGCGGCTCGGAGTGAGCAGTACTTC. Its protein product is CASSQGAARSEQYF.